These 25 T cell receptor beta chains came from one sample sequenced in a study of response to subunit inactivated influenza vaccine. One entry per CDR3 protein results from TCRdb running MiXCR on the RT-PCR reads. The sample yields hundreds of thousands of distinct CDR3 sequences, over 9% seen once. These same data were also listed under a study on T cells expressing NK-cell markers. That work states: Making the TCR beta cDNA relied on 5'RACE template switching with UMIs.

The sequencing used PBMCs from blood, collected on the day of vaccination. The source of these receptors is a man aged 45-65 years who received an inactivated influenza vaccine.

The table lists this clonotype with a few counts. This sequence joins TRBV7-2 and TRBJ2-1; D is uncertain. Germline V gives CDR1 SGHTA, CDR2 FQGNSA. The CDR3 covers 14 residues. Between the trimmed V and J ends, which lost 5 bases and 7 bases, there was a span of 15 bases. In nucleotides, the CDR3 is TGTGCCAGCAGCACACCCCCCCTAAGGAATGAGCAGTTCTTC. It codes for CASSTPPLRNEQFF. Variable domain in full (rest from reference TRBV7-2 and TRBJ2-1): GAGVSQSPSNKVTEKGKDVELRCDPISGHTALYWYRQSLGQGLEFLIYFQGNSAPDKSGLPSDRFSAERTGGSVSTLTIQRTQQEDSAVYLCASSTPPLRNEQFFGPGTRLTVL.

The chain carries TRBV12-3 or TRBV12-4 and TRBJ2-5; 12 bases match TRBD2. V trimming: 7 bases; J trimming: 2 bases; junction bases outside the gene matches: 5. CDR3 length: 15 residues. The CDR3 sequence: CASTWTSGVQETQYF. The CDR3, as DNA: TGTGCCAGCACCTGGACTAGCGGGGTGCAAGAGACCCAGTACTTC.

This clonotype was seen only a few times. The chain uses TRBV7-2 and TRBJ1-1; the D is unclear. With 5 bases removed from V and 2 bases from J, the gap between germline ends came to 15 bases. The CDR3 has 15 amino acids. Germline CDR1 SGHTA, CDR2 FQGNSA. The CDR3 DNA sequence: TGTGCCAGCAGCACAGAAGGGCTCCCTAACACTGAAGCTTTCTTT. Translated: CASSTEGLPNTEAFF.

This clonotype has only a few counts. This chain links TRBV7-2 with TRBJ2-7; 7 bases map to TRBD2. The CDR3 is 14 residues long. V lost 3 bases to trimming and J lost 4 bases; unmatched junction nucleotides: 6. Germline-derived CDR1 and CDR2 are SGHTA and FQGNSA. The CDR3 region is CASSLGGSKYEQYF. CDR3 in DNA: TGTGCCAGCAGCTTGGGCGGGAGCAAGTACGAGCAGTACTTC.

The table lists this clonotype with a few counts. The V call is TRBV18, the J call TRBJ1-5; D is possibly TRBD1 (5 bases). This CDR3 is 14 amino acids long. Trimming removed 2 bases at V and 3 bases at J, with 8 bases between. Per the germline V gene, CDR1 is KGHSH and CDR2 is LQKENI. CDR3 amino acids: CASSPRGYNQPQHF. Here the CDR3 DNA reads TGTGCCAGCTCACCAAGGGGTTACAATCAGCCCCAGCATTTT.

The chain carries TRBV19 and TRBJ2-2; TRBD1 agrees at 12 bases. This CDR3 has 16 residues. From germline, CDR1 is LNHDA and CDR2 SQIVND (reference sequence). V lost 4 bases and J lost 4; bases outside the gene matches: 4. The CDR3 loop reads CASSTGTGGPTGELFF. Here the CDR3 DNA reads TGTGCCAGTAGTACCGGGACAGGGGGCCCCACCGGGGAGCTGTTTTTT.

This clonotype was observed at least ten times. This rearrangement joins TRBV5-1 to TRBJ2-3; TRBD1 aligns across 8 bases. Germline loops: CDR1 SGHRS, CDR2 YFSETQ. Trimming cost V 6 bases and J 0 bases; bases outside gene matches: 9. This CDR3 has 16 residues. The chain's CDR3 is CASTLDRGASTDTQYF. DNA of the CDR3: TGCGCCAGCACTCTCGACAGGGGAGCTAGCACAGATACGCAGTATTTT.

The sample holds a few counts of this clonotype. This sequence joins TRBV6-1 and TRBJ1-1; D gene ambiguous. Germline V gives CDR1 MNHNS, CDR2 SASEGT. V lost 0 bases and J lost 5, with 7 bases in between. The CDR3 has 13 residues. CDR3 DNA sequence: TGTGCCAGCAGTGAAGCGCGCGGAACTGAAGCTTTCTTT. It codes for CASSEARGTEAFF.

About this clonotype itself: One base away lies a much larger clone, so this may be a sequencing read error. The chain has TRBV7-8 and TRBJ2-1; no clear D gene. CDR3 length equals 15 residues. V lost 9 bases and J 2 bases, leaving 17 bases between the germline ends. Germline V gene lookup returns CDR1 SGHVS and CDR2 FQNEAQ. Here the CDR3 DNA reads TGTGCCAGAAGCAGTATTAGAACGCCCTACAATGAGCAGTTCTTC. Protein: CARSSIRTPYNEQFF.

V and J are TRBV4-3 and TRBJ2-1; 7 positions agree with TRBD1. Germline V gene lookup returns CDR1 LGHNA and CDR2 YSLEER. This CDR3 spans 15 amino acids. V lost 0 bases and J lost 8; bases outside the gene matches: 7. The chain's CDR3 is CASSQDSRQGYEQFF. The CDR3 DNA follows: TGCGCCAGCAGCCAAGATTCGCGACAGGGCTATGAGCAGTTCTTC.

This clonotype has just a few counts. This chain joins TRBV5-1 and TRBJ2-2; TRBD1 might be the D (5 bases). This CDR3 spans 14 amino acids. Germline values: CDR1 SGHRS, CDR2 YFSETQ. The ends were cut back, 5 bases at V and 1 base at J, with 9 bases in the middle. The CDR3 protein is CASRRQQNTGELFF. The CDR3 DNA reads as TGCGCCAGCAGACGACAGCAGAACACCGGGGAGCTGTTTTTT.

This clonotype was seen only a few times. The chain joins TRBV12-3 or TRBV12-4 to TRBJ2-1; the D is unclear. Trimming took off 6 bases at V and 8 bases at J, with 14 bases between the two ends. CDR3 length: 13 amino acids. CDR3 in amino acids: CASSLRAYDEQFF. The CDR3, as DNA: TGTGCCAGCAGCCTCCGGGCTTACGATGAGCAGTTCTTC.

In this sample, this clonotype turned up a few times. The chain combines TRBV4-1 with TRBJ2-4; 8 bases are a match to TRBD1. Germline CDR1 reads MGHRA; CDR2 reads YSYEKL. The V gene end was trimmed by 0 bases and the J gene end by 6 bases; junction bases not matched to a gene: 7. The CDR3 spans 16 residues. CDR3 DNA: TGCGCCAGCAGCCAAGATCGGACAGGGTCGAGAAACATTCAGTACTTC. The encoded protein is CASSQDRTGSRNIQYF.

This clonotype was seen more than once but under ten times. The V and J genes are TRBV20-1 and TRBJ2-7; 7 bases match TRBD1. Per germline, CDR1 DFQATT and CDR2 SNEGSKA (reference sequence). The CDR3 loop spans 16 amino acids. With 0 bases clipped from V and 3 bases from J, the junction kept 11 bases outside the gene matches. The CDR3 loop reads CSARDVGGLTIYEQYF. Written as DNA, the CDR3 is TGCAGTGCTAGAGATGTAGGGGGCCTAACTATCTACGAGCAGTACTTC.

This clonotype was seen only a few times. This chain links TRBV12-3 or TRBV12-4 with TRBJ2-7, with TRBD2 matching over 9 bases. The CDR3 extends over 16 amino acids. The junction had 9 bases not matched to a gene; V was cut back by 1 base and J by 5 bases. This CDR3 reads CASSLEVLAGRDEQYF. The CDR3 DNA reads TGTGCCAGCAGTTTAGAGGTCCTAGCGGGGCGCGACGAGCAGTACTTC.

The chain combines TRBV10-3 with TRBJ2-5; tentatively, D is TRBD1 or TRBD2 (5 bases each). Trimming stripped 0 bases from V and 4 bases from J, with 9 bases between. In germline, CDR1 is ENHRY, CDR2 SYGVKD. The CDR3 spans 14 residues. CDR3 DNA: TGTGCCATCAGTGAGTCGAGGGACCGAGAGACCCAGTACTTC. This codes for CAISESRDRETQYF.

The V gene is TRBV20-1, the J gene TRBJ2-3, with D possibly being TRBD1 or TRBD2 (5 bases each). V shed 5 bases and J shed 2 bases, with 14 bases lying between them. CDR3 size: 14 residues. Per the germline V gene, CDR1 is DFQATT and CDR2 is SNEGSKA (reference sequence). The CDR3 DNA follows: TGCAGTGCTGGGCCCCCGGGGCCCACAGATACGCAGTATTTT. This gives the protein CSAGPPGPTDTQYF.

V is TRBV7-8 and J is TRBJ2-7; D remains ambiguous. Germline loops: CDR1 SGHVS, CDR2 FQNEAQ. Deletions cut 3 bases from V and 1 base from J, with 10 bases between. The CDR3 runs to 14 residues. This chain's CDR3 is CASSFSARSYEQYF. CDR3 coding DNA: TGTGCCAGCAGCTTCTCGGCACGTTCCTACGAGCAGTACTTC.

This clonotype was seen a handful of times. The V and J genes are TRBV12-3 or TRBV12-4 and TRBJ2-3; D not certain. The CDR3 contains 13 residues. The V and J ends lost 2 bases and 5 bases respectively, with 8 bases between them. CDR3 coding DNA: TGTGCCAGCAGTTTAATAGTCTTAGATACGCAGTATTTT. Its protein product is CASSLIVLDTQYF.

This clonotype showed up just a few times. The chain carries TRBV5-1 and TRBJ2-3; D could derive from TRBD1 or TRBD2 (5 bases each). CDR3 length equals 14 residues. Germline loops: CDR1 SGHRS, CDR2 YFSETQ. V was clipped by 2 bases and J by 10 bases, with 17 bases between them. Here the CDR3 DNA reads TGCGCCAGCAGCTTAACCGGGACCCCGAAAGCGCAGTATTTT. Its protein product is CASSLTGTPKAQYF.

This clonotype was seen more than once but under ten times. The chain is built from TRBV12-3 or TRBV12-4 and TRBJ1-2; TRBD1 agrees at 7 bases. V dropped 7 bases and J dropped 3; count of bases not matched to a gene: 8. CDR3 size: 14 residues. The CDR3 region has the DNA TGTGCCAGCAACTGGGGACAGTCTCACTATGGCTACACCTTC. This sequence encodes CASNWGQSHYGYTF.

The chain joins TRBV24-1 to TRBJ2-5; 7 bases align to TRBD1. CDR3 length: 14 residues. The trim removed 3 bases at V and 2 bases at J, leaving 2 bases unmatched. Germline-derived CDR1 and CDR2 are KGHDR and SFDVKD. CDR3 residues: CATSDRGPQETQYF. CDR3 coding DNA: TGTGCCACCAGTGATAGGGGGCCTCAAGAGACCCAGTACTTC.

This clonotype was counted between two and nine times. V gene TRBV20-1 combines with J gene TRBJ2-5; unclear D gene. The germline V gene encodes CDR1 DFQATT and CDR2 SNEGSKA (reference sequence). There are 12 residues in the CDR3. V lost 1 base and J lost 2, with 5 bases in between. The CDR3 region has the DNA TGCAGTGCTAGAGTTGGTCAAGAGACCCAGTACTTC. This encodes CSARVGQETQYF.

This chain links TRBV7-8 with TRBJ2-3, with D possibly TRBD2 on 6 matching bases. Trimming took 2 bases from V and 0 from J, leaving 24 bases between them. Germline CDR1 SGHVS, CDR2 FQNEAQ. This CDR3 comprises 20 residues. In nucleotides, the CDR3 is TGTGCCAGCAGCTTACCGGAAGAGGCGGGATTATCGTCTAGCACAGATACGCAGTATTTT. This sequence encodes CASSLPEEAGLSSSTDTQYF. The full variable domain, in which reference TRBV7-8 and TRBJ2-3 provide the parts outside the CDR3, is GAGVSQSPRYKVAKRGQDVALRCDPISGHVSLFWYQQALGQGPEFLTYFQNEAQLDKSGLPSDRFFAERPEGSVSTLKIQRTQQEDSAVYLCASSLPEEAGLSSSTDTQYFGPGTRLTVL.

The chain couples TRBV6-2 or TRBV6-3 to TRBJ2-2, with D maybe TRBD2 (7 bases). The germline V and J ends were trimmed by 4 bases and 6 bases, with 12 bases remaining between them. The germline gives CDR1 MNHEY, CDR2 SVGEGT. This CDR3 is built from 14 residues. The CDR3: CASSWGGVAGELFF. The CDR3 DNA is TGTGCCAGCAGTTGGGGGGGCGTAGCCGGGGAGCTGTTTTTT.